This note documents a single TCR beta chain sequence. The antigen remains unidentified. This record belongs to a study of CD8 T cell repertoires and HIV-1 epitope variants. Measured with immunoSEQ multiplex PCR; TCRdb has only the in-frame clones, and not every one. Among approximately 5,000 clones, around 66% were seen once, and the ten largest hold 40% to 50%. V gave up 5 bases and J gave up 1 base, with 11 bases separating them. From germline, CDR1 is WSHSY and CDR2 SAAADI. The CDR3 totals 14 residues. Sequencing used cultured CD8+ T cells derived from PBMCs. The V gene is TRBV10-2, the J gene TRBJ1-1, with D possibly being TRBD1 (5 bases). This sequence originates from a male donor with HIV. The CDR3 DNA sequence: TGCGCCAGCAGTACTGGACAAGCGAACACTGAAGCTTTCTTT. Encoded protein: CASSTGQANTEAFF.